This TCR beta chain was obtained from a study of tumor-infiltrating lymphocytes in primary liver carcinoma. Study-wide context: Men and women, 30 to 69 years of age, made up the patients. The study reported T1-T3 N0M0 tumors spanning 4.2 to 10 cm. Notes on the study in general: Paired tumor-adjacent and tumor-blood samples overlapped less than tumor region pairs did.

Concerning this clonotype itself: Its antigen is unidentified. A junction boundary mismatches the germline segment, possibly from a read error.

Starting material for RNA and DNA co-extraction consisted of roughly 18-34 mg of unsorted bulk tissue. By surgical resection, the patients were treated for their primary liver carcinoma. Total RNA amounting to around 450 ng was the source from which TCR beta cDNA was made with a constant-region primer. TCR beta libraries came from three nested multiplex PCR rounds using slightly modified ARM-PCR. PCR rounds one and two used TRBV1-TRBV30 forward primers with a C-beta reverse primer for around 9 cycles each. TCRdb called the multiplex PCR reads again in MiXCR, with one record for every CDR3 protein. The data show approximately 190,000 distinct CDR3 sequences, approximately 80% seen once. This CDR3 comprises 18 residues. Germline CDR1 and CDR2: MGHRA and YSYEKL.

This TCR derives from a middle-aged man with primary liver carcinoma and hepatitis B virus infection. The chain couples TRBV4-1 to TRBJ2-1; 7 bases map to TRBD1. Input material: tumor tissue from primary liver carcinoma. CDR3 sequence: CDSSSRTHRGGVYYEQFF. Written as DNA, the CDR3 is TGCGACAGCAGCTCCAGAACTCACAGGGGTGGGGTCTACTATGAGCAGTTCTTC.